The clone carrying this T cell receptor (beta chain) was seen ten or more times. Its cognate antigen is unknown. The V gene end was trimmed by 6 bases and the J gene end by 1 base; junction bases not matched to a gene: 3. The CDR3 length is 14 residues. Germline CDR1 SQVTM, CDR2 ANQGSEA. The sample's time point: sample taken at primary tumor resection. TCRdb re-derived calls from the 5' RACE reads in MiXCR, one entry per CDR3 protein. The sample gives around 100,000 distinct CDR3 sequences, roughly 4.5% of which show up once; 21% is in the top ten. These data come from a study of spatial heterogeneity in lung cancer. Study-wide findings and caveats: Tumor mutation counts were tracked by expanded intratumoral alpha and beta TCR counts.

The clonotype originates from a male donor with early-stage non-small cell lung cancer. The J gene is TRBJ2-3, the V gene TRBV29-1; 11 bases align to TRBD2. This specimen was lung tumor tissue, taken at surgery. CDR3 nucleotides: TGCAGCGTCGGGACTAGCGGCCGCACAGATACGCAGTATTTT. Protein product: CSVGTSGRTDTQYF.